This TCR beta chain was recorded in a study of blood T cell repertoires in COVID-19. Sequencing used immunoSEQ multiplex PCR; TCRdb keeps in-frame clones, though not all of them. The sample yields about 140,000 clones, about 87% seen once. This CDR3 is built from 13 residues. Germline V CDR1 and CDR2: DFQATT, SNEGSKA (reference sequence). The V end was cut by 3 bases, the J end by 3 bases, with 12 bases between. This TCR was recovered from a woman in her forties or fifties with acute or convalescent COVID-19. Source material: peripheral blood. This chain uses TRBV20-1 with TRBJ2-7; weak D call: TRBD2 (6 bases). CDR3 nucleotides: TGCAGTGCTAGTTCTACCGGGGGCTACGAGCAGTACTTC. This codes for CSASSTGGYEQYF.